A selection of T cell receptor beta chains follows, all from one sample in a study of patients and donors after allogeneic stem cell transplantation. TCRdb fed the RT-PCR reads into MiXCR, producing one record per CDR3 protein. The table records about 960,000 distinct CDR3 sequences, roughly 18% of them present only once. Sequencing was performed on blood, either unsorted or a sorted T cell fraction (not recorded which). These receptors came from a human donor who was either an allogeneic HSCT recipient or a stem cell or donor lymphocyte infusion donor (not recorded which). It is not recorded whose cells these are; they may come from a transplant donor. CDR3s include the opening cysteine and the closing phenylalanine or tryptophan. D genes are given only for firm matches. Where a row states a size, it is once, few, many or the class of an expanded clone; other rows omit it.

V gene	clone size	D gene	J gene	CDR3 protein	CDR3 DNA
TRBV5-1	few	-	TRBJ2-7	CASSLEAVYEQYF	TGCGCCAGCAGCTTGGAGGCAGTATACGAGCAGTACTTC
TRBV15	few	TRBD1	TRBJ2-5	CATSSTGAILQETQYF	TGTGCCACCAGCAGTACAGGGGCGATTCTCCAAGAGACCCAGTACTTC
TRBV3-1	-	-	TRBJ1-1	CASSLRGTFYTEAFF	TGTGCCAGCAGCCTACGCGGGACTTTTTACACTGAAGCTTTCTTT
TRBV5-1	few	-	TRBJ2-5	CASSLEAVSQETQYF	TGCGCCAGCAGCTTGGAGGCAGTCAGCCAAGAGACCCAGTACTTC
TRBV6-2/TRBV6-3	few	TRBD2	TRBJ2-7	CASSWTGGVYEQYF	TGTGCCAGCAGTTGGACGGGGGGGGTCTACGAGCAGTACTTC
TRBV25-1	-	-	TRBJ2-3	CASSEYSAHTQYF	TGTGCCAGCAGTGAATATTCGGCGCATACGCAGTATTTT
TRBV4-1	few	-	TRBJ2-3	CASSQGDGRGIVDTQYF	TGCGCCAGCAGCCAAGGGGATGGCAGGGGAATAGTAGATACGCAGTATTTT
TRBV12-3/TRBV12-4	many	-	TRBJ2-7	CASSLTASYEQYF	TGTGCCAGCAGTTTGACAGCCTCCTACGAGCAGTACTTC
TRBV6-1	-	TRBD2	TRBJ2-1	CASSPVGGRDEQFF	TGTGCCAGCAGTCCGGTGGGGGGGAGGGATGAGCAGTTCTTC
TRBV6-5	-	-	TRBJ2-3	CASSSPGVSTDTQYF	TGTGCCAGCAGTTCCCCGGGGGTTAGCACAGATACGCAGTATTTT
TRBV11-2	-	-	TRBJ2-5	CASNPHGAGDTQETQYF	TGTGCCAGCAACCCCCATGGGGCCGGAGATACACAAGAGACCCAGTACTTC
TRBV5-6	few	-	TRBJ2-2	CASSQFRGKGYAGELFF	TGTGCCAGCAGCCAATTCCGCGGCAAGGGATACGCCGGGGAGCTGTTTTTT
TRBV6-4	few	-	TRBJ1-5	CASSDGPLSQHF	TGTGCCAGCAGTGACGGACCCTTGTCCCAGCATTTT
TRBV7-2	-	-	TRBJ1-1	CASSRYDLMNTEAFF	TGTGCCAGCAGCCGATATGACCTCATGAACACTGAAGCTTTCTTT
TRBV14	-	-	TRBJ2-1	CASSPQTKFGHNEQFF	TGTGCCAGCAGCCCTCAAACAAAGTTCGGGCACAATGAGCAGTTCTTC
TRBV5-1	-	TRBD2	TRBJ2-7	CASSLVASGSAHEQYF	TGCGCCAGCAGCTTGGTAGCTAGCGGGAGTGCCCACGAGCAGTACTTC
TRBV2	-	TRBD2	TRBJ2-5	CASSALVGLAGDRETQYF	TGTGCCAGCAGTGCCTTGGTGGGACTAGCGGGAGACCGGGAGACCCAGTACTTC
TRBV7-2	few	TRBD1	TRBJ2-1	CASSPLSRTGNNEQFF	TGTGCCAGCAGCCCTCTTTCTAGGACAGGGAACAATGAGCAGTTCTTC
TRBV4-1	few	-	TRBJ2-7	CASSQPDTAETHF	TGCGCCAGCAGCCAACCTGACACTGCTGAAACCCACTTC
TRBV12-3/TRBV12-4	few	TRBD1	TRBJ1-2	CAGTQGGGYTF	TGTGCAGGGACCCAGGGGGGTGGCTACACCTTC
TRBV6-1	few	-	TRBJ1-2	CASSKTGMEVLDGYTF	TGTGCCAGCAGTAAAACAGGGATGGAGGTGCTGGATGGCTACACCTTC
TRBV14	-	-	TRBJ2-1	CASSLLDRGVDEQFF	TGTGCCAGCAGCCTTCTGGACAGAGGGGTGGATGAGCAGTTCTTC
TRBV12-3/TRBV12-4	few	TRBD1	TRBJ1-1	CASSSGGVGNTEAFF	TGTGCCAGCAGTTCAGGGGGAGTGGGGAACACTGAAGCTTTCTTT